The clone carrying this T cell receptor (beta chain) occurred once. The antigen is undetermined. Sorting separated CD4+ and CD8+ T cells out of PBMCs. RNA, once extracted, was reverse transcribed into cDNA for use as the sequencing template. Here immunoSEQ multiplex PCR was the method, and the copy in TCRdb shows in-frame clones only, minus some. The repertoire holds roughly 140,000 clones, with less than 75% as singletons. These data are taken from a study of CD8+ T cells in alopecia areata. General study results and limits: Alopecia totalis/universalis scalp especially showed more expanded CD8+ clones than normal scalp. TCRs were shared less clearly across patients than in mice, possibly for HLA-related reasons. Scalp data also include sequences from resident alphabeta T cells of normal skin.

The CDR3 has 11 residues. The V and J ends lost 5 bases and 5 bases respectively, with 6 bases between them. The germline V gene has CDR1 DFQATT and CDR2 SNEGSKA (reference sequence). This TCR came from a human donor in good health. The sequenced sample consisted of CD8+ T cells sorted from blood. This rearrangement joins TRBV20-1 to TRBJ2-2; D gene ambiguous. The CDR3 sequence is CSARYTGELFF. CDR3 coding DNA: TGCAGTGCTCGTTATACCGGGGAGCTGTTTTTT.